This T cell receptor (beta chain) was recovered during a study of T-cell reconstitution after alpha-beta-depleted transplantation in children. Findings and limits, study-wide: Surviving recipient cells, namely T cells and thymic progenitors, were the source of high day-60 TCRbeta diversity in some patients. Fresh T-cell production supplied most of the T-cell counts and diversity seen one year after transplant. The study reportedly traced alpha-beta T cells about two months after transplant to several hundred expanded graft clones.

CDR3 length: 14 residues. Trimming took 3 bases from V and 4 from J, leaving 12 bases between them. Germline CDR1 is DFQATT and CDR2 is SNEGSKA (reference sequence). It was with unique molecular identifiers that the TCRbeta library was prepared. TCRdb reprocessed the PCR reads via MiXCR and lists one record per CDR3 protein. Of under 850,000 distinct CDR3 sequences in the sample, approximately 14% are singletons; the top ten hold roughly 0.84%. This clonotype was recorded many times. The antigen is undetermined. The sample in question was PBMCs, obtained before TCRalphabeta/CD19-depleted stem cell transplant. The gene calls are TRBV20-1 and TRBJ2-2, with a possible D match to TRBD1 (6 bases). This TCR was sampled from a girl aged 2-10 years with congenital amegakaryocytic thrombocytopenia, due to receive a stem cell transplant. The CDR3 DNA is TGCAGTGCTAGGACAGGTTCTTTCACCGGGGAGCTGTTTTTT. This codes for CSARTGSFTGELFF.